This T cell receptor (beta chain) was sequenced for a study of OX40 agonist ivuxolimab in advanced cancers. General notes on the study: Ivuxolimab, which targeted the costimulatory receptor OX40 (CD134), was an agonistic, fully human IgG2 monoclonal antibody. Intravenous ivuxolimab was administered to patients every 2 weeks at six dose levels: 0.01, 0.1, 0.3, 1.5, 3 and 10 mg/kg. Of the roughly 52 dose-escalation patients, hepatocellular carcinoma was present in approximately 20, melanoma in around 15, renal cell carcinoma in 9 and head and neck cancer in 9. In the dose-escalation cohort, 82.7% of patients were male, and the mean age was approximately 55 years, with a range of roughly 23 to 85. Patients were allowed to have had prior anti-PD-1, anti-PD-L1 or anti-CTLA-4 therapy, and more than 35% of the dose-escalation patients had been treated with checkpoint inhibitors. Partial responses were achieved by three dose-escalation patients, of whom one had hepatocellular carcinoma and two had cutaneous melanoma. Peripheral TCRbeta sequencing was intended to test whether TCR sequence diversity was altered and clonal T-cell expansion was caused by ivuxolimab. The monotherapy dose-escalation portion (N of about 50 patients) of the phase I ivuxolimab trial is reported in the paper.

Of note for this clone: Its specific antigen is unknown. No much larger clone is present one base from it, and per-base qualities are unavailable.

Genomic DNA was isolated from the sorted cells so that the TCRbeta CDR3 region could be sequenced. The immunoSEQ Assay was used for sequencing of TCRbeta CDR3 regions. In its TCRdb copy, this immuneACCESS table keeps in-frame sequences only and misses some clones. Where compared with another copy, unresolved V genes explain less than half of these, and the others have no known cause. Within this sample are roughly 67,000 clones, with approximately 92% of them counted one time only. In total, the top ten clones hold more than 8.5% of the sample. The trial excluded patients who had a history of autoimmune disease or were on systemic immunosuppression. Peripheral blood for TCR sequencing was collected from all dose cohorts at baseline, on cycle 4 day 1, and on cycle 7 day 1. Samples were obtained from an open-label, multicenter, first-in-human phase I dose-escalation trial of ivuxolimab. Adults with locally advanced or metastatic melanoma, renal cell, hepatocellular, or head and neck squamous cell carcinoma were enrolled in the trial. CD4+ and CD8+ T cells were sorted separately from peripheral blood before TCR sequencing.

Looking up the germline V gene yields CDR1 KGHSH and CDR2 LQKENI. Trimming leaves V shorter by 6 bases and J shorter by 8 bases, with the junction holding 14 bases beyond the gene matches. The CDR3 covers 16 residues, taking in both the cysteine and the phenylalanine. The CDR3 DNA has 48 bases and is translated from base 1. What the research found in general, with its limitations: Partial responders in the 0.1-3.0 mg/kg groups had among the lowest normalized peripheral clonal expansion, especially among CD8+ T cells. Which antigens the clonally expanded peripheral T cells were specific for was not determined. At doses of 0.1 to 3.0 mg/kg, clonal expansion of both CD4+ and CD8+ T cells in blood was seen between baseline and week 6. Low levels of normalized T-cell clonal expansion were also seen in some nonresponding patients. On average, CD8+ T cells showed more expanded clones than CD4+ T cells after ivuxolimab.

The receptor was derived from an adult with an advanced solid tumor such as melanoma, head and neck, liver or kidney cancer. Sequencing was performed on CD4+ or CD8+ T cells sorted from blood, taken in a trial of the OX40 agonist ivuxolimab. The chain is encoded by TRBV18 joined to TRBJ2-1, and TRBD1 matches 9 of the central bases. CDR3 protein: CASSPDRGVGVYEQFF. DNA sequence: TGTGCCAGCTCCCCTGACAGGGGGGTAGGAGTGTATGAGCAGTTCTTC.